This TCR beta chain was sequenced for a study of T cells in Graves' hyperthyroidism and ophthalmopathy. There are 13 residues in the CDR3. Trimming removed 3 bases at V and 8 bases at J, with 11 bases between. Germline CDR1 MDHEN, CDR2 SYDVKM. Researchers amplified the TCR beta CDR3 regions from RNA transcripts. The HTBI primer set drove a first-round RT-PCR of the TCR CDR3. TCRdb reanalysed the multiplex PCR reads using MiXCR and keeps one entry per CDR3 protein. The sample has roughly 700,000 distinct CDR3 sequences; around 16% are singletons. The sequenced sample consisted of blood. This chain uses TRBV28 with TRBJ2-4; a weak D match, TRBD2 (6 bases). The receptor was isolated from a man aged 45-65 years with Graves' hyperthyroidism. CDR3 sequence (DNA): TGTGCCAGCAGTTTTCCCACGGGGGACATTCAGTACTTC. Residues: CASSFPTGDIQYF.